The 16 T cell receptor beta chains below were found in one sample sequenced in a study of memory CD4+ T cells and cytomegalovirus serostatus. The sort gate was single viable CD3+CD4+CD8-CD45RO+ cells for memory CD4+ T cells. The data were produced by immunoSEQ multiplex PCR, yet TCRdb's version contains in-frame clones alone and is incomplete. The sample includes fewer than 35,000 clones, more than 70% of them seen just once. The sequenced sample was memory CD4+ T cells from blood. These receptors came from an adult in good health and CMV-seronegative.

Written as DNA, the CDR3 is TGCGCCAGCAGCTTGGCTCCGGGGGATCACTATGGCTACACCTTC. Translated, it gives CASSLAPGDHYGYTF. This chain links TRBV5-1 with TRBJ1-2; perhaps TRBD1 as D (5 bases). Looked up from germline, CDR1 is SGHRS and CDR2 is YFSETQ. CDR3 size: 15 residues. Trimming cost V 0 bases and J 3 bases, with 12 bases left between them.

V usage is TRBV9 and J usage is TRBJ1-5, with a possible D match to TRBD1 (6 bases). CDR1 is SGDLS, CDR2 YYNGEE, per germline. This CDR3 comprises 14 residues. The V and J ends lost 8 bases and 5 bases respectively, with 17 bases between them. The CDR3 here is CASNREARDQPQHF. CDR3 coding DNA: TGTGCCAGTAACAGGGAGGCAAGAGATCAGCCCCAGCATTTT.

The rearrangement links TRBV9 to TRBJ2-7; no reliable D call. V shed 2 bases and J shed 6 bases, with 12 bases lying between them. Looked up from germline, CDR1 is SGDLS and CDR2 is YYNGEE. The CDR3 spans 13 residues. The CDR3 sequence is CASSVSPDGEQYF. The CDR3 DNA sequence: TGTGCCAGCAGCGTTTCTCCTGACGGCGAGCAGTACTTC.

This clone has only a few counts. The gene calls are TRBV4-2 and TRBJ2-5; 12 nucleotides match TRBD2. The CDR3 contains 17 residues. Germline V gives CDR1 LGHNA, CDR2 YNFKEQ. The junction had 7 bases not matched to a gene; V was cut back by 0 bases and J by 5 bases. CDR3 in DNA: TGTGCCAGCAGCCAAGATAGCCTAGCGGGGGGGCGGGAGACCCAGTACTTC. It encodes CASSQDSLAGGRETQYF.

The chain uses TRBV9 and TRBJ2-6; D is uncertain. V lost 0 bases and J 4 bases, leaving 11 bases between the germline ends. There are 16 residues in the CDR3. The germline gives CDR1 SGDLS, CDR2 YYNGEE. The DNA for the CDR3 is TGTGCCAGCAGCGTAGGGTGGGATTCCGGGGCCAACGTCCTGACTTTC. Translating it yields CASSVGWDSGANVLTF.

This CDR3 reads CASSYWSGPGNTIYF. CDR3 bases: TGTGCCAGCAGTTATTGGTCGGGGCCTGGAAACACCATATATTTT. The V and J genes are TRBV6-7 and TRBJ1-3, with a weak D call TRBD1 (5 bases). TRBV6-7 falls under the ORF class, with uncertain function. The CDR3 loop spans 15 amino acids. Trimming took 3 bases from V and 2 from J, leaving 11 bases between them.

J is TRBJ1-2 and V is TRBV14; 10 bases line up with TRBD1. The J segment lost 1 base and the V segment lost 1 base, leaving 6 bases of the junction unmatched. The CDR3 has 17 amino acids. CDR1 SGHDN and CDR2 FVKESK come from the germline V gene. The CDR3 is CASSQAGQGVFNYGYTF. As DNA, the CDR3 is TGTGCCAGCAGCCAAGCCGGACAGGGGGTCTTTAACTATGGCTACACCTTC.

This clone was seen a single time. J is TRBJ1-4 and V is TRBV5-1; 8 bases are a match to TRBD1. CDR3 length: 16 residues. Germline assignment: CDR1 SGHRS and CDR2 YFSETQ. The trim removed 4 bases at V and 5 bases at J, leaving 10 bases unmatched. Here the CDR3 DNA reads TGCGCCAGCAGCCCCCTACCCAGGGGGCAGAATGAAAAACTGTTTTTT. This translates into CASSPLPRGQNEKLFF. The whole variable domain, filled in from reference TRBV5-1 and TRBJ1-4, reads KAGVTQTPRYLIKTRGQQVTLSCSPISGHRSVSWYQQTPGQGLQFLFEYFSETQRNKGNFPGRFSGRQFSNSRSEMNVSTLELGDSALYLCASSPLPRGQNEKLFFGSGTQLSVL.

The chain recombines TRBV11-1 with TRBJ2-3, with 9 nucleotides matching TRBD2. V shed 5 bases, J shed 4 bases, and the junction held 4 bases outside the gene matches. The CDR3 extends over 14 amino acids. Per germline, CDR1 SGHAT and CDR2 FQDESV (reference sequence). CDR3: CASSRSGGADTQYF. CDR3 DNA sequence: TGTGCCAGCAGCCGTAGCGGGGGAGCAGATACGCAGTATTTT.

This chain connects TRBV9 to TRBJ2-3, with 9 bases matching TRBD2. From germline, CDR1 is SGDLS and CDR2 YYNGEE. V lost 4 bases to trimming and J lost 1 base; unmatched junction nucleotides: 10. This CDR3 is 17 amino acids long. CDR3 protein: CASSPRGGGAGTDTQYF. The CDR3 region has the DNA TGTGCCAGCAGCCCCCGCGGCGGGGGGGCGGGCACAGATACGCAGTATTTT.

The CDR3 loop reads CASSLAGGGSSYEQYF. The CDR3 DNA reads as TGTGCCAGCAGCTTGGCCGGCGGGGGGAGCTCCTACGAGCAGTACTTC. This rearrangement joins TRBV5-6 to TRBJ2-7; 8 bases fit TRBD2. J was trimmed by 0 bases and V by 0 bases; bases with no gene match: 5. CDR1 is SGHDT and CDR2 is YYEEEE in the germline V gene. The CDR3 runs to 16 residues.

The gene calls are TRBV11-3 and TRBJ1-1; D gene unclear. The CDR3 spans 16 residues. Germline loops: CDR1 SGHNT, CDR2 YENEEA. V was cut by 2 bases and J by 3 bases, with 16 bases left in between. CDR3 sequence reads: CASSLPTDFLHTEAFF. The CDR3 coding sequence is TGTGCCAGCAGCTTACCAACAGATTTTCTGCACACTGAAGCTTTCTTT.

The chain links TRBV27 to TRBJ1-2; the match to TRBD1 covers 8 bases. V lost 4 bases and J lost 0; bases outside the gene matches: 4. Germline V lookup: CDR1 MNHEY, CDR2 SMNVEV (reference sequence). This CDR3 region has 15 residues. The CDR3 nucleotides are TGTGCCAGCAGTTGGCAGGGGGCCACTAACTATGGCTACACCTTC. Protein: CASSWQGATNYGYTF.

This clone has more than one count but fewer than ten. The chain carries TRBV7-2 and TRBJ2-3; 8 nucleotides agree with TRBD2. The CDR3 length is 15 residues. CDR1 is SGHTA, CDR2 FQGNSA, per germline. V shed 2 bases and J 2 bases; nucleotides not matched to a gene: 3. CDR3 loop: CASSLSGGNTDTQYF. The CDR3 nucleotides are TGTGCCAGCAGCTTATCGGGAGGGAACACAGATACGCAGTATTTT.

V and J are TRBV19 and TRBJ1-5, with D perhaps matching TRBD1 (5 bases). Germline CDR1 and CDR2: LNHDA and SQIVND (reference sequence). Trimming shortened V by 4 bases and J by 9 bases, and 16 bases separated the two germline ends. The length of the CDR3 is 14 residues. CDR3 region: CASSNRRADTPQHF. CDR3 nucleotide sequence: TGTGCCAGTAGTAACAGGAGGGCGGATACGCCCCAGCATTTT.

This clone was seen more than once but under ten times. The V gene is TRBV19, the J gene TRBJ2-7; the match to TRBD1 covers 8 bases. Trimming took 2 bases from V and 3 from J; bases not matched to a gene: 6. Germline V gene sequence: CDR1 LNHDA, CDR2 SQIVND (reference sequence). The CDR3 has 15 amino acids. The CDR3, as DNA: TGTGCCAGTAGTATAAGGGGGACAGGCAACTACGAGCAGTACTTC. Translated, it gives CASSIRGTGNYEQYF.